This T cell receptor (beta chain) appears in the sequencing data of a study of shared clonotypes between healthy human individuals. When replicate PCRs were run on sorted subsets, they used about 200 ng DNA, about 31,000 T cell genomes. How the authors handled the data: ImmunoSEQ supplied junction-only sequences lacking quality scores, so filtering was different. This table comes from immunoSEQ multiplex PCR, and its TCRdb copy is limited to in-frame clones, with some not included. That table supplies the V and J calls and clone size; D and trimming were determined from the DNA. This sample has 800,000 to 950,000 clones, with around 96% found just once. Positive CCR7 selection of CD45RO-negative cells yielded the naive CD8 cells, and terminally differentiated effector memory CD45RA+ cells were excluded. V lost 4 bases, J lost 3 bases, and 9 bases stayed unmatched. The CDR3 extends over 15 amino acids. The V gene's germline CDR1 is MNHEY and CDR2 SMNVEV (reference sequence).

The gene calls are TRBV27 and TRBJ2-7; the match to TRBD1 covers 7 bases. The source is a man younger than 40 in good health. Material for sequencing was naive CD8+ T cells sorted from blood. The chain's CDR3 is CASSSKGTDDYEQYF. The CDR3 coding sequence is TGTGCCAGCAGTTCTAAGGGGACAGACGACTACGAGCAGTACTTC.